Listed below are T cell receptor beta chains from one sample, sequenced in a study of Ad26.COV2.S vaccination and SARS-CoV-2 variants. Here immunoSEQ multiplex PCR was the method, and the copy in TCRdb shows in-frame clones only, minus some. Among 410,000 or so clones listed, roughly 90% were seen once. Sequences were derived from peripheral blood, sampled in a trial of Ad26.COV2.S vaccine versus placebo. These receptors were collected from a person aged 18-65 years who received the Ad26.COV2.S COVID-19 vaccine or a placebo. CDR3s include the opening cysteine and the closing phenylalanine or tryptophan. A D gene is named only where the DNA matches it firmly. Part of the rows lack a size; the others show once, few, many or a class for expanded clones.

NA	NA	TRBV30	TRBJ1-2	TGTGCCTGGAGTGGTAGCCGGGGCTATGGCTACACCTTC	CAWSGSRGYGYTF
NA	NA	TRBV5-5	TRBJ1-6	TGTGCCAGCAGCTTGGATTATGGGGCAGTCTATAATTCACCCCTCCACTTT	CASSLDYGAVYNSPLHF
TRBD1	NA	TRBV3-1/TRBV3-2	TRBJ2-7	TGTGCCAGCAGCCAACGACAGGGTCGCTACGAGCAGTACTTC	CASSQRQGRYEQYF
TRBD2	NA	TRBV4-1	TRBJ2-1	TGCGCCAGCAGCCAAGATTCGACTAGCGGGGGGGCGAAGAATGAGCAGTTCTTC	CASSQDSTSGGAKNEQFF
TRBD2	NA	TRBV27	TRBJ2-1	TGTGCCAGCAGCCCCTGGACTAGCGGGGGGTACAATGAGCAGTTCTTC	CASSPWTSGGYNEQFF
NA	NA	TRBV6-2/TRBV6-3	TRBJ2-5	TGTGCCAGCAGTTATCAAGAGACCCAGTACTTC	CASSYQETQYF
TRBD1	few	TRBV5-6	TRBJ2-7	TGTGCCAGCAGCTTAAAGGGCAGGGGGCCTATATTGGACGAGCAGTACTTC	CASSLKGRGPILDEQYF
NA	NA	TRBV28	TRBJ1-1	TGTGCCAGCAGAAACCCCGACACCCCTGGCACTGAAGCTTTCTTT	CASRNPDTPGTEAFF
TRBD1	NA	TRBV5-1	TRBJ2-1	TGCGCCAGCAGCTTTTGGGACAGGGGGGATAATGAGCAGTTCTTC	CASSFWDRGDNEQFF
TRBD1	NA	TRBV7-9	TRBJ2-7	TGTGCCAGCAGCTTAGAGTCGGCAGGGGGTGCCTACGAGCAGTACTTC	CASSLESAGGAYEQYF
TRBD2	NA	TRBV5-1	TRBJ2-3	TGCGCCAGCAGCTTGGTAACTAGCGGGAGGGATACGCAGTATTTT	CASSLVTSGRDTQYF
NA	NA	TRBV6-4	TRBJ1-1	TGTGCCAGCAGTGATCCTGACGTACTGAACACTGAAGCTTTCTTT	CASSDPDVLNTEAFF
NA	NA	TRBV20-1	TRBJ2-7	TGCAGTGCTAGAGATCGGGGCCTGCAGTACTTC	CSARDRGLQYF
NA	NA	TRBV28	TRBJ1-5	TGTGCCAGCAGTTTACGGACCGGGGCCTATAGCAATCAGCCCCAGCATTTT	CASSLRTGAYSNQPQHF
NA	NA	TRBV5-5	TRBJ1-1	TGTGCCAGCAGCTTGGCCGTGGAGGGGAACACTGAAGCTTTCTTT	CASSLAVEGNTEAFF
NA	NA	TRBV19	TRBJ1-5	TGTGCCAGTAGTTCGGACAGACTTAACAATCAGCCCCAGCATTTT	CASSSDRLNNQPQHF
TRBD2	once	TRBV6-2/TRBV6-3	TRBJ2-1	TGTGCCAGCAGTTCCCCTATAGCGGGGGGCTACAATGAGCAGTTCTTC	CASSSPIAGGYNEQFF
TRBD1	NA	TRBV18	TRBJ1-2	TGTGCCAGCTCACAGGGGGACAGGAAAGGCTACACCTTC	CASSQGDRKGYTF
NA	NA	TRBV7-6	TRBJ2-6	TGTGCCAGCAGCTTATACGGGGCCAACGTCCTGACTTTC	CASSLYGANVLTF
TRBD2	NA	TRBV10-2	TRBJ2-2	TGCGCCAGCATTAGCGGGGGGGCCTTTGTAGCCGGGGAGCTGTTTTTT	CASISGGAFVAGELFF
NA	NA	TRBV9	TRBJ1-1	TGTGCCAGCAGCGGCCAGGTCGGGAACACTGAAGCTTTCTTT	CASSGQVGNTEAFF
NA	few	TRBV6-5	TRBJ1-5	TGTGCCAGCAGTTACTTAGCCCCTCCACTAAATCAGCCCCAGCATTTT	CASSYLAPPLNQPQHF
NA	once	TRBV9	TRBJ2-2	TGTGCCAGCAGCGTAGCGGGACAGAACACCGGGGAGCTGTTTTTT	CASSVAGQNTGELFF
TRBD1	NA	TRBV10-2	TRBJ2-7	TGCGCCACTAGGGACAGGGTGAGCTCCTACGAGCAGTACTTC	CATRDRVSSYEQYF